This T cell receptor beta chain stems from a study of breast tumors, draining lymph nodes, adjacent tissues. Overall study findings and caveats: That most tumor T cells come from lymph nodes remained unproven. Tumor repertoires ranked between lymph nodes and nontumor tissue in diversity, with V and J gene preferences. Tumor and nontumor repertoires were significantly more similar in luminal-like than in basal-like breast cancer.

MiXCR, applied by TCRdb to the multiplex PCR reads, yields one record per CDR3 protein. The sample has 200,000 or so distinct CDR3 sequences, about 32% seen once. The lymph nodes were axillary draining lymph nodes from breast cancer patients. CDR3 length: 14 residues. Germline V gives CDR1 SGHTA, CDR2 FQGTGA. V was pared by 7 bases and J by 0 bases, with 2 bases of the junction left unmatched. Ten or more counts support this clonotype. Its antigen remains unidentified. Sequencing input: axillary lymph node tissue. The rearrangement links TRBV7-3 to TRBJ1-5, with TRBD1 matching over 8 bases. This receptor was obtained from a female donor with breast cancer. Some clones in this sample may be carry-over from other donors' samples. Here the CDR3 DNA reads TGTGCCAGCATCCAGGGGGCTAGCAATCAGCCCCAGCATTTT. Protein: CASIQGASNQPQHF.